This TCR beta chain was identified in a study of a mutant IDH1 vaccine in newly diagnosed glioma. Study-wide context: Treated patients had a mean age of approximately 40 years and an approximately 62% male, about 38% female split. Patients got radiotherapy, temozolomide, or both beforehand, and most got both. Overall study results and limits: Shifts in the top peripheral T cell clonotypes seemed unrelated to pseudoprogression.

Sequenced by immunoSEQ multiplex PCR; TCRdb stores in-frame clones only, minus some. The sample includes tens of thousands of clones, 60% to 80% of them seen just once. Regarding this clone: Its antigen is still unknown.

Germline V gene lookup returns CDR1 SGHRS and CDR2 YFSETQ. CDR3 length equals 14 residues. Trimming shortened V by 0 bases and J by 2 bases, and 7 bases separated the two germline ends. Time point denoted: week 11, during vaccination. Topical imiquimod was applied with each vaccine dose, which held 300 ug of mutant IDH1 20-mer peptide. Donor diagnoses consisted of new WHO grade 3 or 4 IDH1-mutant, ATRX-lost astrocytomas. This chain uses TRBV5-1 with TRBJ2-3; D call uncertain. The TCR originated in a man aged 25-40 years with glioma. This material consisted of PBMCs, taken from a glioma patient whose treatment included an IDH1 peptide vaccine. The CDR3 loop is CASSLAGSTDTQYF. CDR3 sequence (DNA): TGCGCCAGCAGCTTGGCCGGATCCACAGATACGCAGTATTTT.